A single sample is the source of the 5 T cell receptor beta chains below, sequenced in a study of cytomegalovirus exposure and HLA in healthy donors. The PCR was carried out with 60 Vbeta primers and 13 Jbeta primers. The repertoire was sequenced with immunoSEQ multiplex PCR; TCRdb's copy has only in-frame clones and lacks some. The profile shows 50,000 or so clones, roughly 81% of them singletons. The sequencing input was PBMCs. These receptors were taken from a middle-aged woman in good health and CMV-seropositive.

This clone was recorded only once. The chain carries TRBV2 and TRBJ1-2; no definite D call. The V end lost 2 bases, the J end lost 0 bases, and 4 bases lay between the germline ends. The CDR3 contains 13 residues. Germline CDR1 is SNHLY and CDR2 is FYNNEI. CDR3 protein: CASSEYTNYGYTF. The DNA of the CDR3 is TGTGCCAGCAGTGAATACACTAACTATGGCTACACCTTC.

J is TRBJ1-6 and V is TRBV6-5, with D uncertain. Deletions cut 0 bases from V and 7 bases from J, with 10 bases between. This CDR3 comprises 15 residues. Germline CDR1 and CDR2: MNHEY and SVGAGI. CDR3 amino acids: CASSYSIRGNSPLHF. In DNA form, the CDR3 reads TGTGCCAGCAGTTACTCGATCCGAGGGAATTCACCCCTCCACTTT.

There are a few counts of this clone. This chain links TRBV6-5 with TRBJ2-2; D is uncertain. Germline loops: CDR1 MNHEY, CDR2 SVGAGI. The CDR3 is 11 amino acids. Trimming removed 8 bases from V and 3 bases from J, with 4 bases in between. DNA for the CDR3: TGTGCCAGCCGGGACACCGGGGAGCTGTTTTTT. This gives the protein CASRDTGELFF.

This sequence joins TRBV9 and TRBJ1-1; 8 bases align to TRBD1. CDR3 length: 15 residues. Trimming removed 3 bases from V and 1 base from J; junction bases left unmatched: 5. Germline V gene sequence: CDR1 SGDLS, CDR2 YYNGEE. Written as DNA, the CDR3 is TGTGCCAGCAGCGCCAGGGGGCTGGAGAACACTGAAGCTTTCTTT. The encoded protein is CASSARGLENTEAFF.

The gene calls are TRBV5-4 and TRBJ1-1; the D is unclear. This CDR3 is 14 amino acids long. CDR1 SGHNT and CDR2 YYREEE come from the germline V gene (reference sequence). Between the trimmed V and J ends, which lost 2 bases and 5 bases, there was a span of 13 bases. The CDR3 coding sequence is TGTGCCAGCAGCTTTGCGGGGATTGGGACTGAAGCTTTCTTT. Protein: CASSFAGIGTEAFF.